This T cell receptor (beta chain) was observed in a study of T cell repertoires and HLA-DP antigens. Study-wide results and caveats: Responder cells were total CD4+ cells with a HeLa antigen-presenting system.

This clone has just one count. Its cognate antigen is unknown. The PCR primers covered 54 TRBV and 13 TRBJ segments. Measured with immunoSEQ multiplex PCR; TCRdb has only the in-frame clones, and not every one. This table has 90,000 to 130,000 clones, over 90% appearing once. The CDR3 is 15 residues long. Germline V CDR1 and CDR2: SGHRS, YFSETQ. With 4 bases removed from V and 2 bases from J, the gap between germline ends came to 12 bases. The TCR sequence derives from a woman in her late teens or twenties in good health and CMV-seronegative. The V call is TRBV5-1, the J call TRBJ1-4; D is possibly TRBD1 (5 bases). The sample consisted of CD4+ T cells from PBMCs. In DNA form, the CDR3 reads TGCGCCAGCAGCGTGTGGACACCGACTAATGAAAAACTGTTTTTT. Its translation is CASSVWTPTNEKLFF. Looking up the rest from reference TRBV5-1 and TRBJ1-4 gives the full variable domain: KAGVTQTPRYLIKTRGQQVTLSCSPISGHRSVSWYQQTPGQGLQFLFEYFSETQRNKGNFPGRFSGRQFSNSRSEMNVSTLELGDSALYLCASSVWTPTNEKLFFGSGTQLSVL.